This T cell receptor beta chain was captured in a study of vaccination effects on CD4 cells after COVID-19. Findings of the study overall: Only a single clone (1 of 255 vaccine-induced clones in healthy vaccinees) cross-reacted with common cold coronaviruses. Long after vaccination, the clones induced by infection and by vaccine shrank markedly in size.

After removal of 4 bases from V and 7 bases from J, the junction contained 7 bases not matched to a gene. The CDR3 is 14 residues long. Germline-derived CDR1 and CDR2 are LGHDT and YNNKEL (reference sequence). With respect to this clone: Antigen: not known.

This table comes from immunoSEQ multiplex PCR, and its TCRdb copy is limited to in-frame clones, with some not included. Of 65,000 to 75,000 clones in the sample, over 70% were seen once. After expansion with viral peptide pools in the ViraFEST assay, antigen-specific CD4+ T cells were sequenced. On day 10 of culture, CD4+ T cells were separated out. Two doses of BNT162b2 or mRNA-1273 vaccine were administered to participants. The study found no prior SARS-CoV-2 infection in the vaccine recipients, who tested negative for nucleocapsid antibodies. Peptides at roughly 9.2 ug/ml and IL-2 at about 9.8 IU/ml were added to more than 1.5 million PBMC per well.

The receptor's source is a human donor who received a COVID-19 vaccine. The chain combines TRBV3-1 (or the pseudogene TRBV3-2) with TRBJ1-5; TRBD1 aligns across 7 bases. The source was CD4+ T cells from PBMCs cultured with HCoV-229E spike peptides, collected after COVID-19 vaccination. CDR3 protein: CASSLRGGDQPQHF. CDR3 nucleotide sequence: TGTGCCAGCAGCCTGCGAGGGGGCGACCAGCCCCAGCATTTT.